This T cell receptor (beta chain) is from a study of cytomegalovirus exposure and HLA in healthy donors. Whole-study results and caveats: HLA-A and HLA-B allele assignments for most subjects were reportedly predicted accurately using TCR beta sequences. Roughly uniform depth of sequencing across donors was assumed in presence/absence analyses. Previous analysis showed most TCR beta V segments were productive about 87% or about 30% of the time. Later on, an analysis found that several of the most significant clusters appeared to be linked to common viral pathogens, which included parvovirus B19.

Germline assignment: CDR1 LNHDA and CDR2 SQIVND (reference sequence). The junction had 9 bases not matched to a gene; V was cut back by 1 base and J by 10 bases. The CDR3 contains 15 residues. On this clone: Its antigen is as yet unknown.

Vbeta (60) and Jbeta (13) primers were used in the PCR. Libraries were prepared by immunoSEQ multiplex PCR; TCRdb keeps only in-frame clonotypes and omits some of them. The sample shows over 95,000 clones, under 80% of them seen only once. This sequence was found in a middle-aged woman in good health and CMV-seropositive. V gene TRBV19 combines with J gene TRBJ1-4, with TRBD1 identical over 7 bases. Specimen: PBMCs. This CDR3 reads CASSIVETGFGKLFF. The CDR3 DNA follows: TGTGCCAGTAGTATAGTGGAGACAGGGTTTGGAAAACTGTTTTTT.